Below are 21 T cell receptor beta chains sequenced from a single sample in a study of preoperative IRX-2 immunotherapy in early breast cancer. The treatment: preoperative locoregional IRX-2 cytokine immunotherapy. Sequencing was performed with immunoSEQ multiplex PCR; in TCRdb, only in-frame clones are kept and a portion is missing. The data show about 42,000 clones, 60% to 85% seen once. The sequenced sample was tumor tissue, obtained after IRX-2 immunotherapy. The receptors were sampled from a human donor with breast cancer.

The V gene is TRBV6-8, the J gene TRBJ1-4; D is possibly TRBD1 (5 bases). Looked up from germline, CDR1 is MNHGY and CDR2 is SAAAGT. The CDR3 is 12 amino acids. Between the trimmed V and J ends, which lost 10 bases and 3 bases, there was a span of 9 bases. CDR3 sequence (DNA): TGTGCCATCAGAGGGGCTAATGAAAAACTGTTTTTT. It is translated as CAIRGANEKLFF.

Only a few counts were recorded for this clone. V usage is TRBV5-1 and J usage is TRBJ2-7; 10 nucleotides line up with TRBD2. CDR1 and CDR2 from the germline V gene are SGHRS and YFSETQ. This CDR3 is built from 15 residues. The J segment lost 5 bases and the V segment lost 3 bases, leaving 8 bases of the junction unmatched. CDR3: CASSSQGSGGDEQYF. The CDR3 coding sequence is TGCGCCAGCAGCTCCCAGGGGAGCGGGGGGGACGAGCAGTACTTC.

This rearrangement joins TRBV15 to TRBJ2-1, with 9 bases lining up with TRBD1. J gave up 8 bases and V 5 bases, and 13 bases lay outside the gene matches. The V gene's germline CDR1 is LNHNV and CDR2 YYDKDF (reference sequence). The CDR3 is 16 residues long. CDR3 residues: CATSSPWDRAIDEQFF. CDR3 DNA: TGTGCCACCAGCTCGCCCTGGGACAGGGCGATCGATGAGCAGTTCTTC.

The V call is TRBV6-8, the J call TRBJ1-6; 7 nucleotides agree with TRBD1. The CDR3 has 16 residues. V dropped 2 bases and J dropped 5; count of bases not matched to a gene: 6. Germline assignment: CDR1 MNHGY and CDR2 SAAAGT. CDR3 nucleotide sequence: TGTGCCAGCAGTTACGGGGGACAGCCCGATAATTCACCCCTCCACTTT. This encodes CASSYGGQPDNSPLHF.

The CDR3 bases are TGTGCCAGCAGCCCGACAGTGCGAGGCCAGCCCCAGCATTTT. Protein sequence: CASSPTVRGQPQHF. The chain couples TRBV28 to TRBJ1-5; D is perhaps TRBD1 (5 bases). The germline gives CDR1 MDHEN, CDR2 SYDVKM. The CDR3 consists of 14 residues. Trimming took 6 bases from V and 7 from J, leaving 16 bases between them.

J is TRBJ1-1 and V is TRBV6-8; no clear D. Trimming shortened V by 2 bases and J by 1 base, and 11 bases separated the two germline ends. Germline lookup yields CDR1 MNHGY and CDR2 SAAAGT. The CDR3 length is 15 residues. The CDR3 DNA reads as TGTGCCAGCAGTTACGGATCCAGGACGAACACTGAAGCTTTCTTT. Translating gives CASSYGSRTNTEAFF.

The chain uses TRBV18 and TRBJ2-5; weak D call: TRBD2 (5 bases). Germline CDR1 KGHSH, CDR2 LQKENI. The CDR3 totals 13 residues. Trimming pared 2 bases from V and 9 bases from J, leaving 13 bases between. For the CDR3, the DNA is TGTGCCAGCTCACCAGCTAGCTTCGGGTCCCAGTACTTC. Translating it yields CASSPASFGSQYF.

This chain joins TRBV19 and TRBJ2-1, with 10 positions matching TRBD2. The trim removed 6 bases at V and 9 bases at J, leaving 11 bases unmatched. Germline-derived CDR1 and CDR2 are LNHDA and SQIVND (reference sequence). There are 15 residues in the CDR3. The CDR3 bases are TGTGCCAGTAGCCTCCCTAGCGGGAGTTTAGTTGAGCAGTTCTTC. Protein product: CASSLPSGSLVEQFF.

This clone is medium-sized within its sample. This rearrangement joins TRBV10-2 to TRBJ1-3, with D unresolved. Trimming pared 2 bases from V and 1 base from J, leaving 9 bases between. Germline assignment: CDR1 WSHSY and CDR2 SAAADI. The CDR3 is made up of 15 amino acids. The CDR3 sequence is CASSETAPSGNTIYF. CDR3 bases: TGCGCCAGCAGTGAGACAGCCCCGTCTGGAAACACCATATATTTT.

Here the CDR3 reads CASSLKGIYEQYF. The CDR3, as DNA: TGTGCCAGCAGTTTAAAGGGTATCTACGAGCAGTACTTC. The chain has TRBV28 and TRBJ2-7; no reliable D call. The germline CDR1 and CDR2 sequences are MDHEN and SYDVKM. V lost 2 bases and J lost 3, with 8 bases in between. The CDR3 length is 13 residues.

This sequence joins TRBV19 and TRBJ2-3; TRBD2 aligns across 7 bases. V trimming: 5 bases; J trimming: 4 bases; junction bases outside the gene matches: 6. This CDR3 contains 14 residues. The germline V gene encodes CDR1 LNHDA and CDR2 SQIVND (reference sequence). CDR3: CASSERGGPDTQYF. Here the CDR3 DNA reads TGTGCCAGTAGTGAGCGGGGAGGGCCAGATACGCAGTATTTT.

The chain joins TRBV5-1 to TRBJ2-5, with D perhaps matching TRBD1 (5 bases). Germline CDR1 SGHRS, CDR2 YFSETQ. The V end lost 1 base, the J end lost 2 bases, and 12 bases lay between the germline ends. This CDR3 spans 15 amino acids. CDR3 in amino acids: CASSLWGVQQETQYF. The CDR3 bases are TGCGCCAGCAGCTTGTGGGGCGTTCAACAAGAGACCCAGTACTTC. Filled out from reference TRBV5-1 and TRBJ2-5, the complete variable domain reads KAGVTQTPRYLIKTRGQQVTLSCSPISGHRSVSWYQQTPGQGLQFLFEYFSETQRNKGNFPGRFSGRQFSNSRSEMNVSTLELGDSALYLCASSLWGVQQETQYFGPGTRLLVL.

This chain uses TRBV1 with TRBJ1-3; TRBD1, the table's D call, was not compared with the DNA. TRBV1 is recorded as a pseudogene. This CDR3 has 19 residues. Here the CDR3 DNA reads TGCGCCAGCAGCCTACCTGGGGGCCTTGGAGTACTCTCTGGAAACACCATATATTTT. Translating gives CASSLPGGLGVLSGNTIYF.

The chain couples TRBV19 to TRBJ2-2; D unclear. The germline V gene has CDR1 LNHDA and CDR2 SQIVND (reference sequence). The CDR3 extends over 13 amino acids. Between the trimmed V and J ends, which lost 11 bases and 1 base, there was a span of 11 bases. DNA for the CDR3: TGTGCCGGATCAGGCGGGAACACCGGGGAGCTGTTTTTT. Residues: CAGSGGNTGELFF.

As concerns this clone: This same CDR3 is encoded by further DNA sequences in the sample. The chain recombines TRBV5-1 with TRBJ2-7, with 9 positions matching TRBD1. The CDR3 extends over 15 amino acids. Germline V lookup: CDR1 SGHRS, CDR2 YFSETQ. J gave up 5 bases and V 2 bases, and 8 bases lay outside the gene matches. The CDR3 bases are TGCGCCAGCAGCTTAGTCGGGACAGGGAGCCACGAGCAGTACTTC. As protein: CASSLVGTGSHEQYF. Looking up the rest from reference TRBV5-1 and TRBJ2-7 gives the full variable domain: KAGVTQTPRYLIKTRGQQVTLSCSPISGHRSVSWYQQTPGQGLQFLFEYFSETQRNKGNFPGRFSGRQFSNSRSEMNVSTLELGDSALYLCASSLVGTGSHEQYFGPGTRLTVT.

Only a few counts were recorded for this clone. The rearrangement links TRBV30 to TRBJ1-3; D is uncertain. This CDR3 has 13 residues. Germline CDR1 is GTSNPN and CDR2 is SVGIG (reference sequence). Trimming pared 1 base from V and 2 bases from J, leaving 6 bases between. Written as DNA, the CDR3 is TGTGCCTGGAGTGGAGGACCTGGAAACACCATATATTTT. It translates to CAWSGGPGNTIYF.

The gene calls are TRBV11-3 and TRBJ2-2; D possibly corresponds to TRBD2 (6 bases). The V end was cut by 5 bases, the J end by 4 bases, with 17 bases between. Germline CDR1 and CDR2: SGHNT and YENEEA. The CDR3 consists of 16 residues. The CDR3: CASSGRLGRSTGELFF. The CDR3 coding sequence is TGTGCCAGCAGCGGGAGGTTGGGGAGGTCCACCGGGGAGCTGTTTTTT.

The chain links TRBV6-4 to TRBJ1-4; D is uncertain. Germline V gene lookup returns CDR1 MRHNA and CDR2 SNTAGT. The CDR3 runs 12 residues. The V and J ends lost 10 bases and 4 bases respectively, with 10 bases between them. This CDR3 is CAIRGLNEKLFF. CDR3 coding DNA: TGTGCCATCAGAGGGCTTAATGAAAAACTGTTTTTT.

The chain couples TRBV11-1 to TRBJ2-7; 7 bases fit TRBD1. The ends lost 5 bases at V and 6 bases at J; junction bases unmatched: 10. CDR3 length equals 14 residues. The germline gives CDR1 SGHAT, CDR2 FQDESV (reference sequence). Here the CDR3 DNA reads TGTGCCAGCAGCCCCCCGAAACAGGGGTCCGAGCAGTACTTC. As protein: CASSPPKQGSEQYF.

Here the CDR3 reads CASRTAGTGGLYEQYF. The CDR3 DNA reads TGTGCCAGCAGAACGGCCGGGACAGGGGGCCTCTACGAGCAGTACTTC. The J gene is TRBJ2-7, the V gene TRBV6-8, with TRBD1 identical over 12 bases. The germline V gene encodes CDR1 MNHGY and CDR2 SAAAGT. The CDR3 extends over 16 amino acids. J gave up 3 bases and V 6 bases, and 9 bases lay outside the gene matches.

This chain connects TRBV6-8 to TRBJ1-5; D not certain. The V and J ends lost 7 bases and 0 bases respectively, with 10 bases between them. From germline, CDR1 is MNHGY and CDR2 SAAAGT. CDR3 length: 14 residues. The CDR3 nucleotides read TGTGCCAGCACCCTCGCGGTTAGCAATCAGCCCCAGCATTTT. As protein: CASTLAVSNQPQHF.